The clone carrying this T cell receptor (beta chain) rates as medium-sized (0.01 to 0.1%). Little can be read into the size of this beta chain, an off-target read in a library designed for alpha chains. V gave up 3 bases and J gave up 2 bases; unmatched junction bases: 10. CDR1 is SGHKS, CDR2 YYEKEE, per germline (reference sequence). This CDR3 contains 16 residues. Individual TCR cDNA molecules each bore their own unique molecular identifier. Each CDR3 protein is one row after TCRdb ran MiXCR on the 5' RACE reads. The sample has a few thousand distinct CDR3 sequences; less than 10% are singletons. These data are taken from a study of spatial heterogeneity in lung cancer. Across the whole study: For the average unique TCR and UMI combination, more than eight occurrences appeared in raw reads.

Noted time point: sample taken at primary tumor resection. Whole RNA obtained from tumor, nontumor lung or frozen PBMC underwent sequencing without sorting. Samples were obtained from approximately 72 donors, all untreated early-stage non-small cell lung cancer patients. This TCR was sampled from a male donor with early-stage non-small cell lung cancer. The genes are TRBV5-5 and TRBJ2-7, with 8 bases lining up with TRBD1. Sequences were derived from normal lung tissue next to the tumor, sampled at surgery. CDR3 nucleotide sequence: TGTGCCAGCAGCTCTTCCCCAGGGGGCCAGACCTACGAGCAGTACTTC. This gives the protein CASSSSPGGQTYEQYF.